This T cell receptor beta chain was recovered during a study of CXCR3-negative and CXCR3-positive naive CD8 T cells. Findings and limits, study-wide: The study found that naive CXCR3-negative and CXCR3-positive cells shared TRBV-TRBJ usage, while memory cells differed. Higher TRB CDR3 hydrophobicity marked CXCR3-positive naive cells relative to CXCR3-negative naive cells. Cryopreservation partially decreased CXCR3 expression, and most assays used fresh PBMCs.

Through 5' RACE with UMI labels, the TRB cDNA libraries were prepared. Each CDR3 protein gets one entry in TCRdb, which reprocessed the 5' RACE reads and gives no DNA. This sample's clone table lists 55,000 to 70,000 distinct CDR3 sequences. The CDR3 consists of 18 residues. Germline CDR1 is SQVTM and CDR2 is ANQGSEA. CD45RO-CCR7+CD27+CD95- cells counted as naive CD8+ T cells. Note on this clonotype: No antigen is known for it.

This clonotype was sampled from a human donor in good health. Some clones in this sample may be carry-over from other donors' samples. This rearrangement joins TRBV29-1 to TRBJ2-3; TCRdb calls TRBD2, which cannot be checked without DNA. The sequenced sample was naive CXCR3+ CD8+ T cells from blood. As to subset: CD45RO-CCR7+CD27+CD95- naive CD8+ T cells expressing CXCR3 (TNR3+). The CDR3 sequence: CSVEGSTSGGASTDTQYF.